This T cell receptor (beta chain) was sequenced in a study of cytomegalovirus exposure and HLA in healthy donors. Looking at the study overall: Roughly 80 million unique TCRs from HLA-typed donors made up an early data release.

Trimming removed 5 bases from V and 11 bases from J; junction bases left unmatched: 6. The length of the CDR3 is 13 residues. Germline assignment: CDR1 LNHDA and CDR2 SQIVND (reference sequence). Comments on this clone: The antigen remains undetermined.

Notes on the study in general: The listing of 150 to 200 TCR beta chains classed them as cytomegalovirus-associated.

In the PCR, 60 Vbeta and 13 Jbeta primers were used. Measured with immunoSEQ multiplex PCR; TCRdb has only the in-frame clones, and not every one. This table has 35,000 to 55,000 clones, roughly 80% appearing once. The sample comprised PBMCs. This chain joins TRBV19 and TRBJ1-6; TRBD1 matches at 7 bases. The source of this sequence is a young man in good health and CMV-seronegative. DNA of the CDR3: TGTGCCAGTAGTGTTGACAGGGACCCACCCCTCCACTTT. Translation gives CASSVDRDPPLHF.